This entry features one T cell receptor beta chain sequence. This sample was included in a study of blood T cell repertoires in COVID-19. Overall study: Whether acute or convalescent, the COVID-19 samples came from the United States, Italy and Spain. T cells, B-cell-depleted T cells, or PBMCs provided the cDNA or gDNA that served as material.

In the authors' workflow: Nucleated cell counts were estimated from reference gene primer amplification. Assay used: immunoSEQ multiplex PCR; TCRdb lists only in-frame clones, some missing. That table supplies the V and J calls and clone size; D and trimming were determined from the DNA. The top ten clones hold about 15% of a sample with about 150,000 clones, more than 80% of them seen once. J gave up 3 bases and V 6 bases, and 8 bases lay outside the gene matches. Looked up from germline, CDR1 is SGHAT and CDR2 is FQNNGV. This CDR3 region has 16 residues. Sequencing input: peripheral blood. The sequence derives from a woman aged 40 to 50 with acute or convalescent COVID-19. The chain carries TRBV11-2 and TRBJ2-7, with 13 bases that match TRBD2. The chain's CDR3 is CASRPAGLAGDYEQYF. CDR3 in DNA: TGTGCCAGCAGACCTGCCGGACTAGCGGGAGACTACGAGCAGTACTTC. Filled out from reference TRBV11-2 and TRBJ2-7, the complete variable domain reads EAGVAQSPRYKIIEKRQSVAFWCNPISGHATLYWYQQILGQGPKLLIQFQNNGVVDDSQLPKDRFSAERLKGVDSTLKIQPAKLEDSAVYLCASRPAGLAGDYEQYFGPGTRLTVT.